These 3 T cell receptor beta chains were all obtained from the same sample, sequenced in a study of T cell changes during pregnancy in multiple sclerosis (dated by TCRdb to between 2018 and 2021). Library preparation was by the immunoSEQ multiplex PCR assay. The table was pulled from immuneACCESS by TCRdb, which kept in-frame rearrangements only. Such tables lose some clones; where checked, under half of the loss comes from unresolved V genes, and the rest has no known cause. Across this sample there are about 97,000 clones, with about nine tenths seen only once. Over 0.6% of the sample rests with the top ten. Sample: peripheral blood, taken in the second trimester of pregnancy. Source of these receptors: a female donor in good health, enrolled as a control in a pregnancy study.

The chain joins TRBV7-2 to TRBJ2-1, with 8 nucleotides matching TRBD2. Germline CDR1 SGHTA, CDR2 FQGNSA. The ends lost 3 bases at V and 6 bases at J; junction bases unmatched: 7. The CDR3 covers 15 residues. The CDR3 spells CASSLTGTRSNEQFF. The CDR3 DNA sequence: TGTGCCAGCAGCTTGACCGGGACTAGATCCAATGAGCAGTTCTTC. The whole variable domain, remainder taken from reference TRBV7-2 and TRBJ2-1, is GAGVSQSPSNKVTEKGKDVELRCDPISGHTALYWYRQSLGQGLEFLIYFQGNSAPDKSGLPSDRFSAERTGGSVSTLTIQRTQQEDSAVYLCASSLTGTRSNEQFFGPGTRLTVL.

J is TRBJ1-2 and V is TRBV5-1, with 9 bases that match TRBD1. V lost 2 bases and J lost 4; bases outside the gene matches: 6. Germline V gene lookup returns CDR1 SGHRS and CDR2 YFSETQ. This CDR3 comprises 15 residues. CDR3 coding DNA: TGCGCCAGCAGCTTAGGACAGGGGACTGTCTATGGCTACACCTTC. It codes for CASSLGQGTVYGYTF.

V usage is TRBV7-2 and J usage is TRBJ2-7, with a possible D match to TRBD2 (5 bases). The CDR3 is made up of 14 amino acids. V was clipped by 5 bases and J by 1 base, with 12 bases between them. CDR1 and CDR2 (germline): SGHTA, FQGNSA. CDR3 amino acids: CASSLGPGSYEQYF. For the CDR3, the DNA is TGTGCCAGCAGCCTCGGGCCGGGATCCTACGAGCAGTACTTC. The full variable domain, completed using reference TRBV7-2 and TRBJ2-7, is GAGVSQSPSNKVTEKGKDVELRCDPISGHTALYWYRQSLGQGLEFLIYFQGNSAPDKSGLPSDRFSAERTGGSVSTLTIQRTQQEDSAVYLCASSLGPGSYEQYFGPGTRLTVT.